This T cell receptor (beta chain) is drawn from a study of regulatory T cells in long-lasting Graves disease. A remark on this clonotype: The junction differs from germline at one of its ends, possibly a read error.

Relying on iRepertoire HTBI primers and Arm-PCR of CDR3 regions, the team built TCR beta libraries. TCRdb processed the multiplex PCR reads anew with MiXCR; each CDR3 protein has one entry. The sample lists 410,000 or so distinct CDR3 sequences; more than 12% were seen once. Time point denoted: newly diagnosed GD, antithyroid drugs for less than 3 months. The TCR library used RNA extracted from PBMCs. A further study also used this sample, focusing on T cells in Graves' hyperthyroidism and ophthalmopathy.

The TCR sequence derives from a woman between 25 and 40 years old with Graves disease. The input for sequencing was peripheral blood mononuclear cells (PBMCs), taken at new diagnosis, from a patient treated with antithyroid drugs.

The CDR3 DNA sequence: TGTGCCAGCAGCCCCGAGGGACTAGCGGGAGGAACGAGCACAGATACGCAGTATTTC. This gives the protein CASSPEGLAGGTSTDTQYF. This sequence joins TRBV5-5 and TRBJ2-3; 15 nucleotides align to TRBD2. CDR1 is SGHKS and CDR2 is YYEKEE in the germline V gene (reference sequence). This CDR3 comprises 19 residues.